This T cell receptor beta chain came from a study of T cells in localized non-small cell lung cancer. General study points: It remains possible that heterogeneity exists, since only one tumor region was sequenced.

A remark on this clone: Antigen: not known.

The germline CDR1 and CDR2 sequences are ENHRY and SYGVKD. The CDR3 has 15 residues. Trimming stripped 0 bases from V and 10 bases from J, with 16 bases between. Profiling relied on immunoSEQ multiplex PCR, and the TCRdb table lists in-frame clones only, not all of them. The sample has about 27,000 clones; more than 75% are singletons. Material: peripheral blood, obtained before any cancer treatment. The chain carries TRBV10-3 and TRBJ1-5; no clear D. The sequence was collected from a woman aged 40-69 years with stage I lung adenocarcinoma. The DNA for the CDR3 is TGTGCCATCAGTGAGTCGCAAAACACAGCTCATCCCCAGCATTTT. As protein: CAISESQNTAHPQHF.